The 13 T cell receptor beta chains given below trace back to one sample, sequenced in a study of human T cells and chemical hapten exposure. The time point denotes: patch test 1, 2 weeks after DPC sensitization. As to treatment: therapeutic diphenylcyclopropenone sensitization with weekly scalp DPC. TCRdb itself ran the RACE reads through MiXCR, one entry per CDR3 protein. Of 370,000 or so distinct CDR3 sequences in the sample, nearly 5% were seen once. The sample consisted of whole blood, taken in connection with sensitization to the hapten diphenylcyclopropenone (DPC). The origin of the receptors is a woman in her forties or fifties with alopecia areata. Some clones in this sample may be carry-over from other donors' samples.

In nucleotides, the CDR3 is TGTGCCAGCAGTCCCGGGGGCGGGGAAGGGGGTACGCAGTATTTT. This sequence encodes CASSPGGGEGGTQYF. The chain is built from TRBV12-3 or TRBV12-4 and TRBJ2-3; D may correspond to TRBD1 or TRBD2 (6 bases each). Trimming took off 5 bases at V and 8 bases at J, with 20 bases between the two ends. The CDR3 is made up of 15 amino acids.

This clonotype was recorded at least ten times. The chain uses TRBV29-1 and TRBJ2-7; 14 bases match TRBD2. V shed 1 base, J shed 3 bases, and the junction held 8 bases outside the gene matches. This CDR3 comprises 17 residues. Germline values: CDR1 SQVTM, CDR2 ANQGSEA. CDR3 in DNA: TGCAGCGTTGAAGCGAGGGGACTAGCGGGGGCCTACTACGAGCAGTACTTC. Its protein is CSVEARGLAGAYYEQYF.

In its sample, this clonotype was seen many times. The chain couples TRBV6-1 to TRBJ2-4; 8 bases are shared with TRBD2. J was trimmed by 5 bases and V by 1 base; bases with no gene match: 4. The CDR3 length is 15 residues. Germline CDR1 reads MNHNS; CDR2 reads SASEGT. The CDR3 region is CASSEVLAGQNIQYF. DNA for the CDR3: TGTGCCAGCAGTGAAGTCCTAGCGGGCCAAAACATTCAGTACTTC.

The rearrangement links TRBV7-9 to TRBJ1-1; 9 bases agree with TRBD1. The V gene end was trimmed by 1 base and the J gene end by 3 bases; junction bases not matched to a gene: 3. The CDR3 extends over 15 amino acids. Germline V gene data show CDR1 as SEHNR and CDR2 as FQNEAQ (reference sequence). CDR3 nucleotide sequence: TGTGCCAGCAGCTTAGACGGACAGGGGTACACTGAAGCTTTCTTT. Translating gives CASSLDGQGYTEAFF.

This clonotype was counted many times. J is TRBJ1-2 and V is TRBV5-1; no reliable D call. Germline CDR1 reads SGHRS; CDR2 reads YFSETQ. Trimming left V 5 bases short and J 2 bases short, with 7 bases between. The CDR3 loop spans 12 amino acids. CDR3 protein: CASREDNYGYTF. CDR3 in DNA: TGCGCCAGCAGGGAGGACAACTATGGCTACACCTTC.

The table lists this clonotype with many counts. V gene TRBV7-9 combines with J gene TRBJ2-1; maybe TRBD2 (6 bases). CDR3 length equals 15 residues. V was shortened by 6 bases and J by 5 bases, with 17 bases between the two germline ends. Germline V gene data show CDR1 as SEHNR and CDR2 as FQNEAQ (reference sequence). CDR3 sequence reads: CASSARTGLDNEQFF. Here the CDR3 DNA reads TGTGCCAGCAGTGCGAGAACGGGACTCGACAATGAGCAGTTCTTC.

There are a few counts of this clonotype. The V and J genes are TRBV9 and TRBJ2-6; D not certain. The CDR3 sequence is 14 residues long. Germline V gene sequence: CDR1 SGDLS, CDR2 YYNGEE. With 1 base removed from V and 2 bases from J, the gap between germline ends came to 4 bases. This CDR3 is CASSVNPGANVLTF. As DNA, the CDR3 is TGTGCCAGCAGCGTAAACCCTGGGGCCAACGTCCTGACTTTC. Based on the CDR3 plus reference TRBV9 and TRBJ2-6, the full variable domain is DSGVTQTPKHLITATGQRVTLRCSPRSGDLSVYWYQQSLDQGLQFLIQYYNGEERAKGNILERFSAQQFPDLHSELNLSSLELGDSALYFCASSVNPGANVLTFGAGSRLTVL.

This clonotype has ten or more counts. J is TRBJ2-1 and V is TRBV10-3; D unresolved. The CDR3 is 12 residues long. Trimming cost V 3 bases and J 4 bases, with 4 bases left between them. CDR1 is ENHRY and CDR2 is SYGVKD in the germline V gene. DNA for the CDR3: TGTGCCATCAGTGAAAGGTACAATGAGCAGTTCTTC. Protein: CAISERYNEQFF.

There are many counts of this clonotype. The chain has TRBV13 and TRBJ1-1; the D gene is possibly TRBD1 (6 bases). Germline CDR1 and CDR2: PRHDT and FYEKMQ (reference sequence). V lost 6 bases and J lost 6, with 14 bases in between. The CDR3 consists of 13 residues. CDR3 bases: TGTGCCAGCAGATGGGGGGCGAGCGCTGAAGCTTTCTTT. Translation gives CASRWGASAEAFF.

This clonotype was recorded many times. The CDR3 DNA reads as TGTGCCAGCAGTGGGACAGCCAACACTGAAGCTTTCTTT. Protein sequence: CASSGTANTEAFF. This chain uses TRBV11-2 with TRBJ1-1; 7 bases fit TRBD1. Looked up from germline, CDR1 is SGHAT and CDR2 is FQNNGV. The CDR3 is made up of 13 amino acids. Trimming cost V 6 bases and J 2 bases; bases outside gene matches: 3.

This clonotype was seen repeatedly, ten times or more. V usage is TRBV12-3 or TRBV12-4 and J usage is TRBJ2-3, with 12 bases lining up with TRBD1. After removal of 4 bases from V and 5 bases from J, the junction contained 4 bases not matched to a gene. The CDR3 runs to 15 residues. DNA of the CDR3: TGTGCCAGCAGTTCCGGGACAGGGGGCCGAGATACGCAGTATTTT. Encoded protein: CASSSGTGGRDTQYF.

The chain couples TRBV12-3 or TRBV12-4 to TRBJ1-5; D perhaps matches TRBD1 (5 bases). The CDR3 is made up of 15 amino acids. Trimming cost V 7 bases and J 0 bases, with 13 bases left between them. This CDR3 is CASTGGGNSNQPQHF. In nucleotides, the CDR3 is TGTGCCAGCACCGGGGGGGGGAATAGCAATCAGCCCCAGCATTTT.

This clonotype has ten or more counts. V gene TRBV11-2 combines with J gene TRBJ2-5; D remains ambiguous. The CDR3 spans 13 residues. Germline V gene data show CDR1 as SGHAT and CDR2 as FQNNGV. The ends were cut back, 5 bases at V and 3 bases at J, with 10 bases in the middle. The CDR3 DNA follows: TGTGCCAGCAGCCGCCCCAATGAAGAGACCCAGTACTTC. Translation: CASSRPNEETQYF.